The 26 T cell receptor beta chains reported below all come from one sample, sequenced in a study of blood T cells in healthy people across ages. The authors ran a second PCR of about 6 to 12 cycles using a sample-barcoded 5' primer and a J-beta primer mix. Via MiXCR, TCRdb re-called the 5' RACE reads, giving one row per CDR3 protein. Here the sample spans 350,000 to 450,000 distinct CDR3 sequences, approximately 52% being singletons. Material for sequencing was blood. The receptors were sampled from a man aged 60-69 years in good health.

This chain connects TRBV2 to TRBJ2-4; D could derive from TRBD1 or TRBD2 (5 bases each). This CDR3 is 15 amino acids long. V shed 5 bases and J shed 6 bases, with 17 bases lying between them. Per the germline V gene, CDR1 is SNHLY and CDR2 is FYNNEI. This chain's CDR3 is CASSRGGANLNIQYF. In DNA, the CDR3 is TGTGCCAGCAGTCGGGGTGGGGCCAATTTAAACATTCAGTACTTC.

This rearrangement joins TRBV3-1 to TRBJ2-4; no firm D call. The end of the DNA fits TRBJ2-7 better, so the J call may be wrong. Germline V gives CDR1 LGHDT, CDR2 YNNKEL (reference sequence). The CDR3 has 14 residues. Written as DNA, the CDR3 is TGTGCCAGCAGCCAAAAAGTCCTAGTCTACGAGCAGTACTTC. Residues: CASSQKVLVYEQYF.

This sequence joins TRBV5-1 and TRBJ2-1, with D hard to call. V was shortened by 0 bases and J by 4 bases, with 8 bases between the two germline ends. CDR3 size: 14 residues. CDR1 and CDR2 from the germline V gene are SGHRS and YFSETQ. CDR3 in amino acids: CASSLGSPYNEQFF. The CDR3 DNA is TGCGCCAGCAGCTTGGGGAGTCCTTACAATGAGCAGTTCTTC.

CDR3 nucleotides: TGTGCCAGCAGTGACTCGGCGACAGGGGGATTCAATGAGCAGTTCTTC. Its protein is CASSDSATGGFNEQFF. This chain links TRBV6-4 with TRBJ2-1, with 9 bases identical to TRBD1. J lost 6 bases, V lost 0 bases, and 6 bases had no gene match. Germline CDR1 reads MRHNA; CDR2 reads SNTAGT. This CDR3 is built from 16 residues.

Points on this clonotype: One junction end does not reproduce the germline sequence, and a read error may be involved. V and J are TRBV5-1 and TRBJ1-4; D is uncertain. Germline-derived CDR1 and CDR2 are SGHRS and YFSETQ. CDR3 length: 15 amino acids. The CDR3 DNA follows: TGCGCCAGTAGCTTGGAGGACCCGAGGCTTGAAAAACTGTTTTTT. Its translation: CASSLEDPRLEKLFF.

The chain employs TRBV20-1 and TRBJ2-1; 11 nucleotides agree with TRBD2. V was clipped by 2 bases and J by 7 bases; unmatched bases: 10. The CDR3 runs 16 residues. The V gene's germline CDR1 is DFQATT and CDR2 SNEGSKA (reference sequence). CDR3 amino acids: CSARPSLAGARNEQFF. The DNA of the CDR3 is TGCAGTGCTAGACCTTCACTAGCGGGGGCCCGAAATGAGCAGTTCTTC.

The chain joins TRBV7-3 to TRBJ2-1; 8 nucleotides agree with TRBD2. Losses at the gene ends were 1 base for V and 2 bases for J; bases not matched to a gene: 4. Germline-derived CDR1 and CDR2 are SGHTA and FQGTGA. The CDR3 sequence is 16 residues long. The CDR3 region is CASSLKRERTYNEQFF. CDR3 bases: TGTGCCAGCAGCTTAAAGCGGGAGAGGACCTACAATGAGCAGTTCTTC.

Comments on this clonotype: A clone one base away is much larger, so this may be a read error. The CDR3 nucleotides read TGTGCCAGCATCGCGAGGGGCAGTGGCACTGTAGCTTTCTTT. It is translated as CASIARGSGTVAFF. V gene TRBV12-3 or TRBV12-4 combines with J gene TRBJ1-1; a possible D gene is TRBD1 (5 bases). The length of the CDR3 is 14 residues.

With regard to this clonotype: Possible read error: a much larger clone is one base away. The chain uses TRBV12-3 or TRBV12-4 and TRBJ2-4, with 7 bases identical to TRBD1. This CDR3 is 11 amino acids long. V shed 5 bases, J shed 13 bases, and the junction held 5 bases outside the gene matches. In nucleotides, the CDR3 is TGTGCCAGCAGTGGGACAGAGTGGCAGTACTTC. Its protein is CASSGTEWQYF.

V gene TRBV7-2 combines with J gene TRBJ2-4; 7 bases fit TRBD2. The CDR3 consists of 15 residues. The V and J ends lost 3 bases and 13 bases, in that order; junction bases with no gene match: 15. The germline CDR1 and CDR2 sequences are SGHTA and FQGNSA. The CDR3 loop reads CASSLGGSHHNEQYF. In DNA, the CDR3 is TGTGCCAGCAGCTTGGGCGGGAGCCACCACAATGAGCAGTACTTC. The full variable domain, its missing parts supplied by reference TRBV7-2 and TRBJ2-4, is GAGVSQSPSNKVTEKGKDVELRCDPISGHTALYWYRQSLGQGLEFLIYFQGNSAPDKSGLPSDRFSAERTGGSVSTLTIQRTQQEDSAVYLCASSLGGSHHNEQYFGAGTRLSVL.

The table lists this clonotype with a few counts. The chain couples TRBV11-1 to TRBJ2-3; 7 nucleotides match TRBD1. This CDR3 contains 15 residues. Germline loops: CDR1 SGHAT, CDR2 FQDESV (reference sequence). The junction had 12 bases not matched to a gene; V was cut back by 5 bases and J by 7 bases. CDR3: CASSARQGPPHTQYF. The DNA for the CDR3 is TGTGCCAGCAGCGCCCGACAGGGTCCGCCCCATACGCAGTATTTT.

The CDR3 DNA follows: TGCAGTGCCCACTTTGGGGGGCAGTACTTC. Protein: CSAHFGGQYF. The rearrangement uses TRBV20-1 and TRBJ2-7; D possibly matches TRBD1 or TRBD2 (5 bases each). CDR3 length: 10 residues. Germline lookup yields CDR1 DFQATT and CDR2 SNEGSKA (reference sequence). The V gene lost 6 bases and the J gene lost 9 bases, with 12 bases spanning the gap.

This rearrangement joins TRBV13 to TRBJ2-5; D ambiguous. Germline values: CDR1 PRHDT, CDR2 FYEKMQ (reference sequence). V was clipped by 5 bases and J by 1 base, with 11 bases between them. This CDR3 contains 14 residues. The CDR3: CASSLNLGQETQYF. DNA of the CDR3: TGTGCCAGCAGCCTAAACCTGGGCCAAGAGACCCAGTACTTC.

V usage is TRBV7-6 and J usage is TRBJ1-2, with TRBD1 matching over 9 bases. The CDR3 runs to 13 residues. CDR1 is SGHVS and CDR2 is FNYEAQ in the germline V gene. The trim removed 4 bases at V and 6 bases at J, leaving 3 bases unmatched. The CDR3 loop is CASSWDRANGYTF. CDR3 DNA: TGTGCCAGCAGCTGGGACAGGGCCAATGGCTACACCTTC.

This chain connects TRBV20-1 to TRBJ2-7; the match to TRBD2 covers 7 bases. The trim removed 3 bases at V and 3 bases at J, leaving 8 bases unmatched. The CDR3 totals 14 residues. From germline, CDR1 is DFQATT and CDR2 SNEGSKA (reference sequence). DNA for the CDR3: TGCAGTGCTAGGGTGGGGGGGATATTCTACGAGCAGTACTTC. Its protein is CSARVGGIFYEQYF.

V and J are TRBV19 and TRBJ2-3, with D uncertain. The V gene lost 5 bases and the J gene lost 2 bases, with 11 bases spanning the gap. The germline CDR1 and CDR2 sequences are LNHDA and SQIVND (reference sequence). The CDR3 has 14 residues. The DNA of the CDR3 is TGTGCCAGTAGTGTGCGGCTACACACAGATACGCAGTATTTT. Encoded protein: CASSVRLHTDTQYF.

Only one count was recorded for this clonotype. J is TRBJ2-3 and V is TRBV2; 10 bases map to TRBD1. CDR1 and CDR2 (germline): SNHLY, FYNNEI. The ends lost 2 bases at V and 5 bases at J; junction bases unmatched: 7. The CDR3 runs 16 residues. CDR3 amino acids: CASSEWGQGSGDTQYF. CDR3 DNA sequence: TGTGCCAGCAGTGAATGGGGACAGGGGTCGGGAGATACGCAGTATTTT.

The rearrangement joins TRBV25-1 to TRBJ2-6, with 9 bases that match TRBD1. The CDR3 runs 17 residues. Trimming at V came to 6 bases and at J to 0 bases, leaving 6 bases not matched to a gene. The germline V gene has CDR1 MGHDK and CDR2 SYGVNS. CDR3 sequence (DNA): TGTGCCAGCAGGGCGGGACAGGGCATCTCTGGGGCCAACGTCCTGACTTTC. Residues: CASRAGQGISGANVLTF.

This chain joins TRBV9 and TRBJ2-1; 11 nucleotides agree with TRBD2. The CDR3 sequence is 16 residues long. The germline gives CDR1 SGDLS, CDR2 YYNGEE. Germline trimming cut 4 bases from V and 7 bases from J; bases unmatched to any gene: 10. The CDR3 here is CASSPRLAGLRNEQFF. Written as DNA, the CDR3 is TGTGCCAGCAGCCCCCGACTAGCGGGACTTCGTAATGAGCAGTTCTTC.

The CDR3 DNA is TGTGCCAGCAGCGAGGCCGGCACTGAAGCTTTCTTT. Protein product: CASSEAGTEAFF. This chain links TRBV9 with TRBJ1-1; D remains ambiguous. V was cut by 3 bases and J by 4 bases, with 7 bases left in between. Germline V lookup: CDR1 SGDLS, CDR2 YYNGEE. The CDR3 length is 12 residues.

This clonotype turned up a few times. The CDR3 sequence: CASRSGLAGGYEQFF. The CDR3 DNA reads TGTGCCAGCAGATCGGGACTAGCGGGAGGGTATGAGCAGTTCTTC. The V gene is TRBV7-2, the J gene TRBJ2-1; 16 nucleotides line up with TRBD2. Germline assignment: CDR1 SGHTA and CDR2 FQGNSA. After removal of 6 bases from V and 8 bases from J, the junction contained 4 bases not matched to a gene. This CDR3 has 15 residues. Variable domain in full (rest from reference TRBV7-2 and TRBJ2-1): GAGVSQSPSNKVTEKGKDVELRCDPISGHTALYWYRQSLGQGLEFLIYFQGNSAPDKSGLPSDRFSAERTGGSVSTLTIQRTQQEDSAVYLCASRSGLAGGYEQFFGPGTRLTVL.

This chain connects TRBV29-1 to TRBJ2-3; D is undetermined. CDR3 length equals 10 residues. Germline CDR1 and CDR2: SQVTM and ANQGSEA. V was shortened by 6 bases and J by 4 bases, with 5 bases between the two germline ends. The chain's CDR3 is CSVAPDTQYF. The CDR3 DNA reads TGCAGCGTAGCCCCAGATACGCAGTATTTT.

This clonotype has only a few counts. The J gene is TRBJ2-3, the V gene TRBV6-6; D gene unclear. The CDR3 loop spans 10 amino acids. Germline lookup yields CDR1 MNHNY and CDR2 SVGAGI (reference sequence). V was clipped by 4 bases and J by 4 bases, with 0 bases between them. DNA of the CDR3: TGTGCCAGCAGTTCAGATACGCAGTATTTT. Translation gives CASSSDTQYF.

This clonotype has a handful of counts. The chain uses TRBV29-1 and TRBJ2-7; 11 bases fit TRBD1. Trimming removed 5 bases from V and 4 bases from J; junction bases left unmatched: 7. This CDR3 is built from 14 residues. CDR1 and CDR2 from the germline V gene are SQVTM and ANQGSEA. This chain's CDR3 is CSVQTGTGGYEQYF. CDR3 nucleotide sequence: TGCAGCGTTCAGACCGGGACAGGGGGTTACGAGCAGTACTTC.

The J gene is TRBJ2-7, the V gene TRBV7-9; D is ambiguous. CDR1 and CDR2 from the germline V gene are SEHNR and FQNEAQ (reference sequence). The CDR3 is made up of 15 amino acids. Trimming shortened V by 7 bases and J by 1 base, and 17 bases separated the two germline ends. The CDR3 protein is CASNYDAENSYEQYF. For the CDR3, the DNA is TGTGCCAGCAACTACGATGCCGAGAATTCCTACGAGCAGTACTTC.

This clonotype showed up just a few times. The gene calls are TRBV11-1 and TRBJ2-6, with D maybe TRBD2 (6 bases). Germline assignment: CDR1 SGHAT and CDR2 FQDESV (reference sequence). The length of the CDR3 is 15 residues. Trimming took off 5 bases at V and 2 bases at J, with 10 bases between the two ends. CDR3 DNA sequence: TGTGCCAGCAGCCATCCGGGGGCTGGGGCCAACGTCCTGACTTTC. This encodes CASSHPGAGANVLTF.